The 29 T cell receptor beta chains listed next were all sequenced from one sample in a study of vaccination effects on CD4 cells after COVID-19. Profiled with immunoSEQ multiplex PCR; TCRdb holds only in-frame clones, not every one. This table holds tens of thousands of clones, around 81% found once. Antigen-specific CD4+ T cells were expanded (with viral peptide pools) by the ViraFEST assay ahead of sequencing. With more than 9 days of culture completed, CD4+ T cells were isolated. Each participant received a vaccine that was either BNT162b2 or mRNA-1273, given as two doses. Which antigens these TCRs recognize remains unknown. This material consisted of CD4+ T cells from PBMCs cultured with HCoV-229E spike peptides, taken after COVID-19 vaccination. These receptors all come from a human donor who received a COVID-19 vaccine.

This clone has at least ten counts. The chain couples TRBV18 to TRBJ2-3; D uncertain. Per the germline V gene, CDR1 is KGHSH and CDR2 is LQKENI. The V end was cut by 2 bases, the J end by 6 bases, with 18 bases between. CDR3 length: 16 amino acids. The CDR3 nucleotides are TGTGCCAGCTCACCAGTCTGGAATTCGAGTCCGGATACGCAGTATTTT. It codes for CASSPVWNSSPDTQYF.

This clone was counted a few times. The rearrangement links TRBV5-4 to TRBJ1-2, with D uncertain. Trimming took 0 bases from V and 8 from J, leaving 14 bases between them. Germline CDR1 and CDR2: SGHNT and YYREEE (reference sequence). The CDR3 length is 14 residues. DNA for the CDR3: TGTGCCAGCAGCTTGGACAGCCCCGGGTTGGGCTACACCTTC. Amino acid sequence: CASSLDSPGLGYTF.

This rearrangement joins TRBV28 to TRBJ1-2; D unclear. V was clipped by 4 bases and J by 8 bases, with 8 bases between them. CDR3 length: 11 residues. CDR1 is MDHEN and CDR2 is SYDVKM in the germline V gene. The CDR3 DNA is TGTGCCAGCAGTTCCTTGGGGGGCTACACCTTC. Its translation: CASSSLGGYTF.

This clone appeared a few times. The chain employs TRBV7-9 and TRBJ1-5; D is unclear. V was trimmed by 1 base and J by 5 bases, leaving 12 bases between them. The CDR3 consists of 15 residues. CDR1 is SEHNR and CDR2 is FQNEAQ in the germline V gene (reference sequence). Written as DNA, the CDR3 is TGTGCCAGCAGCTTAGGGATGATCAGAGATCAGCCCCAGCATTTT. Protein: CASSLGMIRDQPQHF.

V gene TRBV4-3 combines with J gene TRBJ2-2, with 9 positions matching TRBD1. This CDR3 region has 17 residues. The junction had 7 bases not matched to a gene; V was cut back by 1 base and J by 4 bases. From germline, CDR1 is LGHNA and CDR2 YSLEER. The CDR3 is CASSQGYRGLGTGELFF. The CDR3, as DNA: TGCGCCAGCAGCCAAGGATACAGGGGGCTCGGCACCGGGGAGCTGTTTTTT.

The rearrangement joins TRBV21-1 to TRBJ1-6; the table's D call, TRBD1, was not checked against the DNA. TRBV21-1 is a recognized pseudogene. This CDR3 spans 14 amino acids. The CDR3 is CASSRTGRNSPLHF. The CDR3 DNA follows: TGTGCCAGCAGCCGGACAGGGCGGAATTCACCCCTCCACTTT.

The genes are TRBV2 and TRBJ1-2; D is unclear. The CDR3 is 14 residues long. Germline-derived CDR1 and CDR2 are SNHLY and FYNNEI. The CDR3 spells CASVGSLANYGYTF. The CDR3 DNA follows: TGTGCGAGCGTGGGCAGCTTAGCTAACTATGGCTACACCTTC. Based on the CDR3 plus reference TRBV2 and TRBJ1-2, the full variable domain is EPEVTQTPSHQVTQMGQEVILRCVPISNHLYFYWYRQILGQKVEFLVSFYNNEISEKSEIFDDQFSVERPDGSNFTLKIRSTKLEDSAMYFCASVGSLANYGYTFGSGTRLTVV.

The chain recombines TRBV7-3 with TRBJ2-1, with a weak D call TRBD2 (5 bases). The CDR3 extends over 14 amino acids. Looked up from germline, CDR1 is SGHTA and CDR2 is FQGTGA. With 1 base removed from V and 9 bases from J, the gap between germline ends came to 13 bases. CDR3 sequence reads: CASSLSAGAVEQFF. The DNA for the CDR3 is TGTGCCAGCAGCTTAAGCGCCGGAGCGGTTGAGCAGTTCTTC.

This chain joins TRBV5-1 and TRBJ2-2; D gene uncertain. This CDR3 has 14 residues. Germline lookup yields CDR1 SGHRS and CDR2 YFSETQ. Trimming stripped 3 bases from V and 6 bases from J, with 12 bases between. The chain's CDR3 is CASSSSGGAGELFF. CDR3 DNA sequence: TGCGCCAGCAGCTCCTCAGGTGGCGCCGGGGAGCTGTTTTTT.

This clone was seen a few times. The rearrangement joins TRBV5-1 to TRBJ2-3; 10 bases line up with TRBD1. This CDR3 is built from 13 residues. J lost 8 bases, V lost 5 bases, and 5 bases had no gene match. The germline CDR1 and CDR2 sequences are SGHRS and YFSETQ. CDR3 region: CASSDRGQGTQYF. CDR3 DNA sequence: TGCGCCAGCAGTGACAGGGGGCAGGGTACGCAGTATTTT.

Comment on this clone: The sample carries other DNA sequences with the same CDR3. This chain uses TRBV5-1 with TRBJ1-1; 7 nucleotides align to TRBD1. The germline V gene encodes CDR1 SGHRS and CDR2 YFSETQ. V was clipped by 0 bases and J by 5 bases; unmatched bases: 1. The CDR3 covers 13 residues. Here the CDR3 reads CASSLDRGTEAFF. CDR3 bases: TGCGCCAGCAGCTTGGACAGGGGAACTGAAGCTTTCTTT.

CDR3 sequence: CASSSSGWGYTF. The CDR3 region has the DNA TGTGCCAGCAGCTCCTCGGGATGGGGCTACACCTTC. The chain joins TRBV7-2 to TRBJ1-2, with D hard to call. This CDR3 spans 12 amino acids. V was trimmed by 4 bases and J by 8 bases, leaving 11 bases between them. Germline V lookup: CDR1 SGHTA, CDR2 FQGNSA.

The CDR3: CASRQGPSGNTIYF. For the CDR3, the DNA is TGTGCCAGCAGGCAGGGACCCTCTGGAAACACCATATATTTT. This chain joins TRBV28 and TRBJ1-3; possibly TRBD1 for D (5 bases). The CDR3 loop spans 14 amino acids. Germline CDR1 MDHEN, CDR2 SYDVKM. Trimming stripped 6 bases from V and 0 bases from J, with 9 bases between.

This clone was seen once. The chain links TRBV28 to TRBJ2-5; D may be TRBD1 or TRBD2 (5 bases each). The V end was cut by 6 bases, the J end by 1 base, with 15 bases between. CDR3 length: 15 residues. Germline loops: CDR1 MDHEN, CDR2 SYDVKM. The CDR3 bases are TGTGCCAGCAGGGCTACCGGGACCTCCCAAGAGACCCAGTACTTC. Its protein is CASRATGTSQETQYF.

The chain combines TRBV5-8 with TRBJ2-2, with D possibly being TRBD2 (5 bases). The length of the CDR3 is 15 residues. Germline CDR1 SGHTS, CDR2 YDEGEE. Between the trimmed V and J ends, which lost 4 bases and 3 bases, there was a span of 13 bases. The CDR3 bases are TGTGCCAGCAGCGCCGTCGGGGTGGACACCGGGGAGCTGTTTTTT. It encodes CASSAVGVDTGELFF.

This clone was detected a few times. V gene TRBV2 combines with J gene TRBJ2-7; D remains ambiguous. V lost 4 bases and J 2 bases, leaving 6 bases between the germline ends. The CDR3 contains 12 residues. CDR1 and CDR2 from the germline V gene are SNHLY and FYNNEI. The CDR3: CASSANPYEQYV. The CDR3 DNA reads TGTGCCAGCAGTGCAAACCCCTACGAGCAGTACGTC.

This chain's CDR3 is CAWNQSPNSPLHF. DNA of the CDR3: TGTGCCTGGAACCAAAGCCCCAATTCACCCCTCCACTTT. The V gene is TRBV30, the J gene TRBJ1-6, with D hard to call. This CDR3 is built from 13 residues. Trimming took 4 bases from V and 7 from J, leaving 11 bases between them. The germline V gene encodes CDR1 GTSNPN and CDR2 SVGIG (reference sequence).

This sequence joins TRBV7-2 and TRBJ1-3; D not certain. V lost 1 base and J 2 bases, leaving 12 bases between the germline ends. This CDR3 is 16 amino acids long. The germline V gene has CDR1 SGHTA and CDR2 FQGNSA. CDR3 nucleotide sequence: TGTGCCAGCAGCTTAGTGGCCTCGGCCCCTGGAAACACCATATATTTT. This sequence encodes CASSLVASAPGNTIYF.

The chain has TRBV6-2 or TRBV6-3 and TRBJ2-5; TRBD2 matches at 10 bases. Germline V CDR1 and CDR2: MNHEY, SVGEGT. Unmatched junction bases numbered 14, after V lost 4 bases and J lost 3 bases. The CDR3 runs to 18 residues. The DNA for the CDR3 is TGTGCCAGCAGTTGGTTAGCGGGGGGTCCCCGGGCCAAAGAGACCCAGTACTTC. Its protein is CASSWLAGGPRAKETQYF.

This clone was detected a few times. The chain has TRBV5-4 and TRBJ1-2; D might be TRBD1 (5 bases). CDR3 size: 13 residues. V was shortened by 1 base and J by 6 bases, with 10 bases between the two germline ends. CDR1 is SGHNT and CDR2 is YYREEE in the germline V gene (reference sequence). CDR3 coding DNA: TGTGCCAGCAGCTTGTCAAGGGGAGATGGCTACACCTTC. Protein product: CASSLSRGDGYTF.

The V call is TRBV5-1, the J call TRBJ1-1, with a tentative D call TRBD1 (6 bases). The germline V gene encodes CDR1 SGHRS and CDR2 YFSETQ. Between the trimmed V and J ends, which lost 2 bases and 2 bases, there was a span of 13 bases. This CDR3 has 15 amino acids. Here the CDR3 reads CASSLTAGANTEAFF. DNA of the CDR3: TGCGCCAGCAGCTTAACAGCGGGGGCTAACACTGAAGCTTTCTTT.

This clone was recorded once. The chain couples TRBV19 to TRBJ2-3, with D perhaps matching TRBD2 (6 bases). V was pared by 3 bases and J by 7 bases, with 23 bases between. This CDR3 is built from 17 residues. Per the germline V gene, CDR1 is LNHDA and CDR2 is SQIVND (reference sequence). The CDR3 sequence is CASSIRGASLLSNTQYF. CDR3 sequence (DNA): TGTGCCAGTAGTATCCGCGGGGCTAGTCTCCTGAGTAATACGCAGTATTTT.

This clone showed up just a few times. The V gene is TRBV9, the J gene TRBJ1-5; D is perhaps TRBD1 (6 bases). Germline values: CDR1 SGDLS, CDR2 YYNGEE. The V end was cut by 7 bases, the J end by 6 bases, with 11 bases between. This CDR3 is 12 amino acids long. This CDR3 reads CASGQGTQPQHF. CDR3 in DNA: TGTGCCAGCGGGCAGGGGACTCAGCCCCAGCATTTT.

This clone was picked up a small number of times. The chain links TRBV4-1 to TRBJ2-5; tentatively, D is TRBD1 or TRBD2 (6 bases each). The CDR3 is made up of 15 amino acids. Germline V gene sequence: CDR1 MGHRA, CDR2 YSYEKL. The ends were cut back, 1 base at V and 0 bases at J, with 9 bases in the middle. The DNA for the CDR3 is TGCGCCAGCAGCCAAGGAGGGGGGAACCAAGAGACCCAGTACTTC. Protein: CASSQGGGNQETQYF.

As DNA, the CDR3 is TGTGCCAGCAGTGCCGACGGTGGCGGGCAGTACGTC. This translates into CASSADGGGQYV. This sequence joins TRBV2 and TRBJ2-7; no reliable D call. CDR1 and CDR2 from the germline V gene are SNHLY and FYNNEI. V shed 4 bases and J shed 9 bases, with 13 bases lying between them. The CDR3 sequence is 12 residues long.

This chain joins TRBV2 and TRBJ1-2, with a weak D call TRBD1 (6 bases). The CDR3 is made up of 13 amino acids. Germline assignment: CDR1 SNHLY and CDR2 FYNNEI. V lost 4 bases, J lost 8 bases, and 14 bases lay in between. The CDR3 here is CASSATGTGGYTF. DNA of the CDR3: TGTGCCAGCAGTGCCACAGGGACCGGGGGCTACACCTTC. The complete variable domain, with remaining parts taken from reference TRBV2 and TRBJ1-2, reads EPEVTQTPSHQVTQMGQEVILRCVPISNHLYFYWYRQILGQKVEFLVSFYNNEISEKSEIFDDQFSVERPDGSNFTLKIRSTKLEDSAMYFCASSATGTGGYTFGSGTRLTVV.

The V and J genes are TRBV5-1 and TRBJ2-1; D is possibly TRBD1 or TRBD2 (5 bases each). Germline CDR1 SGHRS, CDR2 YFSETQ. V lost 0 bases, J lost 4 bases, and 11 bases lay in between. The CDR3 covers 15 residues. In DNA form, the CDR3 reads TGCGCCAGCAGCTTGGCCGGGGCGGAGTACAATGAGCAGTTCTTC. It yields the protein CASSLAGAEYNEQFF.

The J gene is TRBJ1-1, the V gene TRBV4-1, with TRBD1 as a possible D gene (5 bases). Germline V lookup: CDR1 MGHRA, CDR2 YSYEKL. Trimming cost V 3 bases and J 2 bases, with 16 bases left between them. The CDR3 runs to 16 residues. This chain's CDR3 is CASSHTLGQANTEAFF. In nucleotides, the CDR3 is TGCGCCAGCAGCCACACCCTGGGGCAGGCTAACACTGAAGCTTTCTTT.

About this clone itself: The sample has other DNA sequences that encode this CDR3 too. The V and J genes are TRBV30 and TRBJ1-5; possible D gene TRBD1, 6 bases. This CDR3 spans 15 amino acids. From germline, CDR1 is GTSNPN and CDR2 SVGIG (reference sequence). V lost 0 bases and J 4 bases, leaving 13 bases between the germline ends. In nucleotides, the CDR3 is TGTGCCTGGAGTGTACGGGGCAGGGGAAATCAGCCCCAGCATTTT. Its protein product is CAWSVRGRGNQPQHF.